The rows below give T cell receptor beta chains drawn from one sample of a study of blood T cell repertoires in COVID-19. Repertoires were generated with immunoSEQ multiplex PCR, while TCRdb's copy carries only in-frame clones and drops some. The data show about 330,000 clones, around nine tenths seen once. What was sequenced was peripheral blood. Receptors were obtained from a woman aged 45-65 years with active or convalescent COVID-19. CDR3s leave out the opening cysteine and the closing phenylalanine or tryptophan.

CDR3 protein: ASSLVQDEQY; J gene: TRBJ2-7; V gene: TRBV12-3/TRBV12-4
CDR3 protein: ASSLAGESYNEQF; J gene: TRBJ2-1; V gene: TRBV11-1
CDR3 protein: ASSLQGDQPQH; J gene: TRBJ1-5; V gene: TRBV7-2
CDR3 protein: ASSLAQGFIGEQY; J gene: TRBJ2-7; V gene: TRBV7-9
CDR3 protein: ASTANQGVTGELF; J gene: TRBJ2-2; V gene: TRBV6-4
CDR3 protein: ASSAHGTGGARIY; J gene: TRBJ1-3; V gene: TRBV3-1/TRBV3-2
CDR3 protein: ASSLTGQANQPQH; J gene: TRBJ1-5; V gene: TRBV11-1
CDR3 protein: ASSPSGRRGEQF; J gene: TRBJ2-1; V gene: TRBV19
CDR3 protein: ASSLATVNTGELF; J gene: TRBJ2-2; V gene: TRBV28
CDR3 protein: ASSLGAAGTEAF; J gene: TRBJ1-1; V gene: TRBV6-5
CDR3 protein: ASSLGLAGGEF; J gene: TRBJ2-1; V gene: TRBV5-5
CDR3 protein: ASSLFRGLDTEAF; J gene: TRBJ1-1; V gene: TRBV27
CDR3 protein: ASSVDNRRFGGNTIY; J gene: TRBJ1-3; V gene: TRBV9
CDR3 protein: ASSLPGAPYEQY; J gene: TRBJ2-7; V gene: TRBV28
CDR3 protein: ASSFKQVGRGSYNEQF; J gene: TRBJ2-1; V gene: TRBV7-3
CDR3 protein: ASSTERAVRWGGSYNEQF; J gene: TRBJ2-1; V gene: TRBV19
CDR3 protein: ASRISSTANTEAF; J gene: TRBJ1-1; V gene: TRBV6-5
CDR3 protein: ASSEGASSTDTQY; J gene: TRBJ2-3; V gene: TRBV5-1
CDR3 protein: ASSLWASGASNTGELF; J gene: TRBJ2-2; V gene: TRBV7-9
CDR3 protein: ASSLANLGARRYT; J gene: TRBJ1-2; V gene: TRBV7-9
CDR3 protein: ASSQGTSGGYEQY; J gene: TRBJ2-7; V gene: TRBV5-4
CDR3 protein: ASSPKQRDTQY; J gene: TRBJ2-3; V gene: TRBV18
CDR3 protein: SVELGRGNTEAF; J gene: TRBJ1-1; V gene: TRBV29-1
CDR3 protein: ASSPTGAARASTEAF; J gene: TRBJ1-1; V gene: TRBV18
CDR3 protein: ASSLGGQGASRWNEQF; J gene: TRBJ2-1; V gene: TRBV5-4
CDR3 protein: ASTGGRVDEQF; J gene: TRBJ2-1; V gene: TRBV12-3/TRBV12-4
CDR3 protein: ASSQGYRNNEQF; J gene: TRBJ2-1; V gene: TRBV4-3